This is a list of T cell receptor beta chains from one sample in a study of long-term antiretroviral therapy in people with HIV. The method was immunoSEQ multiplex PCR; TCRdb's version includes in-frame clones alone and lacks a portion of them. The table has 25,000 to 35,000 clones, more than 85% seen once. This material consisted of unsorted PBMCs, taken about 5 years before starting antiretroviral therapy. These receptors were obtained from a man aged 50-59 years with HIV. CDR3s include the opening cysteine and the closing phenylalanine or tryptophan. D genes are given only for firm matches. Part of the rows lack a size; the others show once, few, many or a class for expanded clones.

v_gene	d_gene	j_gene	len	abundance	CDR3aa	CDR3nt
TRBV7-8	TRBD2	TRBJ2-3	15	-	CASSPLAGWADTQYF	TGTGCCAGCAGCCCTCTAGCGGGGTGGGCAGATACGCAGTATTTT
TRBV29-1	-	TRBJ2-3	11	-	CSVSRTDTQYF	TGCAGCGTGTCTAGGACAGATACGCAGTATTTT
TRBV25-1	-	TRBJ2-3	16	-	CASSDWRDSYTDTQYF	TGTGCCAGCAGTGACTGGCGGGACAGCTACACAGATACGCAGTATTTT
TRBV7-2	TRBD1	TRBJ2-1	15	once	CASSLVQGQYNEQFF	TGTGCCAGCAGCTTAGTACAGGGGCAATACAATGAGCAGTTCTTC
TRBV7-9	-	TRBJ2-2	13	-	CASSIQGVGELFF	TGTGCCAGCAGCATACAGGGCGTCGGGGAGCTGTTTTTT
TRBV7-8	TRBD1	TRBJ2-7	15	-	CASSFLQGIFYEQYF	TGTGCCAGCAGCTTTCTACAGGGGATTTTCTACGAGCAGTACTTC
TRBV9	TRBD1	TRBJ1-5	17	few	CASSVGGDSRSAQPQHF	TGTGCCAGCAGCGTAGGGGGGGACAGTAGGTCTGCTCAGCCCCAGCATTTT
TRBV9	-	TRBJ1-1	17	-	CASSSPQGRHQNTEAFF	TGTGCCAGCAGCTCTCCCCAAGGACGGCATCAGAACACTGAAGCTTTCTTT
TRBV27	-	TRBJ2-4	15	-	CASRSGTVAKNIQYF	TGTGCCAGCAGATCCGGGACTGTAGCCAAAAACATTCAGTACTTC
TRBV29-1	-	TRBJ2-1	15	-	CSVRRSQGVYNEQFF	TGCAGCGTCCGAAGGTCTCAGGGAGTCTACAATGAGCAGTTCTTC
TRBV4-1	-	TRBJ2-1	12	once	CASSQGEGSAFF	TGCGCCAGCAGCCAAGGTGAGGGTTCGGCGTTCTTC
TRBV10-1	TRBD2	TRBJ2-3	13	-	CASSRGGTDTQYF	TGCGCCAGCAGCCGCGGGGGGACAGATACGCAGTATTTT
TRBV19	-	TRBJ1-2	16	-	CASSTSAPGYNYGYTF	TGTGCCAGTAGTACGTCCGCCCCGGGGTATAACTATGGCTACACCTTC
TRBV7-9	TRBD2	TRBJ2-1	17	-	CASSERLAGTSYNEQFF	TGTGCCAGCAGCGAGAGACTAGCGGGGACCTCCTACAATGAGCAGTTCTTC
TRBV30	TRBD1	TRBJ1-2	14	-	CAWSATGDDYGYTF	TGTGCCTGGTCGGCAACAGGGGATGATTATGGCTACACCTTC
TRBV4-3	TRBD1	TRBJ1-6	15	-	CASSQETGVASALHF	TGCGCCAGCAGCCAAGAGACAGGGGTTGCGTCCGCCCTCCACTTT
TRBV27	-	TRBJ2-6	13	-	CASRPSGANVLTF	TGTGCCAGCAGGCCCTCTGGGGCCAACGTCCTGACTTTC
TRBV4-3	-	TRBJ1-1	15	-	CASSQDSRGGTEAFF	TGCGCCAGCAGCCAAGATAGCAGGGGAGGCACTGAAGCTTTCTTT
TRBV14	-	TRBJ2-3	15	-	CASSLRTSPGDTQYF	TGTGCCAGCAGCCTCAGGACATCACCGGGAGATACGCAGTATTTT
TRBV6-5	-	TRBJ2-1	13	-	CASRLGDYNEQFF	TGTGCCAGCAGACTGGGGGATTACAATGAGCAGTTCTTC
TRBV6-6	TRBD1	TRBJ1-3	16	-	CASSYSSRGSGNTIYF	TGTGCCAGCAGTTACTCCTCCAGGGGGTCTGGAAACACCATATATTTT
TRBV7-9	-	TRBJ2-5	15	-	CASSSTQGKIEAQYF	TGTGCCAGTTCCTCGACCCAGGGCAAGATCGAGGCCCAGTACTTC
TRBV4-3	TRBD2	TRBJ2-1	16	once	CASSQDPGGSYNEQFF	TGCGCCAGCAGCCAAGATCCGGGGGGTTCCTACAATGAGCAGTTCTTC
TRBV10-1	-	TRBJ2-2	16	few	CASIIDGHANTGELFF	TGCGCCAGCATTATCGATGGACACGCGAACACCGGGGAGCTGTTTTTT
TRBV30	-	TRBJ1-2	13	-	CAWSPGPDYGYTF	TGTGCCTGGAGCCCCGGGCCCGACTATGGCTACACCTTC
TRBV10-1	TRBD1	TRBJ1-1	18	-	CASSEGNRGFYLNTEAFF	TGCGCCAGCAGTGAAGGTAACAGGGGCTTTTACCTAAACACTGAAGCTTTCTTT
TRBV7-2	TRBD1	TRBJ1-3	14	-	CASRPDRAGNTIYF	TGTGCCAGCAGACCGGACAGGGCTGGAAACACCATATATTTT
TRBV18	-	TRBJ1-1	13	-	CASSWDVRSEAFF	TGTGCCAGCTCGTGGGACGTACGATCTGAAGCTTTCTTT
TRBV29-1	-	TRBJ2-5	15	once	CSVEEWGNVGVTQYF	TGCAGCGTTGAAGAGTGGGGCAACGTAGGAGTGACCCAGTACTTC
TRBV19	TRBD2	TRBJ2-1	15	once	CASNIAGGPYNEQFF	TGTGCCAGTAATATAGCGGGAGGGCCCTACAATGAGCAGTTCTTC
TRBV4-3	-	TRBJ1-1	15	-	CASSQGGGLNTEAFF	TGCGCCAGCAGCCAAGGGGGGGGATTGAACACTGAAGCTTTCTTT
TRBV5-1	-	TRBJ2-3	16	-	CASSLVRDSYTDTQYF	TGCGCCAGCAGCTTGGTCCGGGACTCCTACACAGATACGCAGTATTTT
TRBV9	-	TRBJ1-3	15	-	CASSVEPQERHTIYF	TGTGCCAGCAGCGTAGAACCGCAGGAGAGACACACCATATATTTT
TRBV7-8	-	TRBJ2-5	13	-	CASSARQPETQYF	TGTGCCAGCAGCGCAAGACAGCCGGAGACCCAGTACTTC
TRBV14	-	TRBJ2-1	15	-	CASSPPSVMGNEQFF	TGTGCCAGCAGCCCCCCGTCTGTGATGGGTAATGAGCAGTTCTTC
TRBV5-4	-	TRBJ1-1	15	few	CASSLDLARNTEAFF	TGTGCCAGCAGCTTGGATCTCGCCAGGAACACTGAAGCTTTCTTT
TRBV11-2	-	TRBJ2-3	13	-	CASRLGVADTQYF	TGTGCCAGCAGGTTAGGGGTTGCAGATACGCAGTATTTT